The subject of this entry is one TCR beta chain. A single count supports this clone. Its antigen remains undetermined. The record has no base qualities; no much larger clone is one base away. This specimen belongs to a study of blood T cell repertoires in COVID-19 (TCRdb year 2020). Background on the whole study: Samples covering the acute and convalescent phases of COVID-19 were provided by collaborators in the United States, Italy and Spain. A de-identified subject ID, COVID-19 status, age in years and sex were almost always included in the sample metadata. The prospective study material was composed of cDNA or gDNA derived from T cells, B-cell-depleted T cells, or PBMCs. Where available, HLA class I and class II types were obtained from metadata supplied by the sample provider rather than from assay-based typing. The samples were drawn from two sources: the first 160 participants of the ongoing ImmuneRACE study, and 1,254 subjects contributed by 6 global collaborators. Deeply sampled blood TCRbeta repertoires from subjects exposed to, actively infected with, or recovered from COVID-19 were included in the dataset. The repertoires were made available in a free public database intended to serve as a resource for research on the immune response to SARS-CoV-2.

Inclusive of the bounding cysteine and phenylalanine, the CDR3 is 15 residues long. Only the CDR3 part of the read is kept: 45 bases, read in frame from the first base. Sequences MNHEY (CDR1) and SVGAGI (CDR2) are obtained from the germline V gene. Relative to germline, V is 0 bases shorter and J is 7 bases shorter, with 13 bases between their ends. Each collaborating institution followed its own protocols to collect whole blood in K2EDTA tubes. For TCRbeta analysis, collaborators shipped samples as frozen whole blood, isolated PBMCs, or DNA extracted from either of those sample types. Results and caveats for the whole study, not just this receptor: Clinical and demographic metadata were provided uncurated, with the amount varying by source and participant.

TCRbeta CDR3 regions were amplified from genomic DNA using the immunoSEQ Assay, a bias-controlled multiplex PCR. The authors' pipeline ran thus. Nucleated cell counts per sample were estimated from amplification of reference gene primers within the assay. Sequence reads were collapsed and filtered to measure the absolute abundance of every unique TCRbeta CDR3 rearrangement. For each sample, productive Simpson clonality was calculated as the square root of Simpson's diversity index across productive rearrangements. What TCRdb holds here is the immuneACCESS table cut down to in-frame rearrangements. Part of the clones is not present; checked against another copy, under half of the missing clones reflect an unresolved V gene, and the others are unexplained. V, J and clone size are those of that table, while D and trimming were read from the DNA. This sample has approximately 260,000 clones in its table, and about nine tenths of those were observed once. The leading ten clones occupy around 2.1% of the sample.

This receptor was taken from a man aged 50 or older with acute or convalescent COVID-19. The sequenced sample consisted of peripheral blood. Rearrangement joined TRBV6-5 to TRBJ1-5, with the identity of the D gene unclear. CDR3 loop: CASSYSQASGQPQHF. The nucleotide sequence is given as TGTGCCAGCAGTTACTCGCAGGCAAGTGGGCAGCCCCAGCATTTT.